The 24 T cell receptor beta chains presented below share a single source sample, sequenced in a study of T cells in Graves' hyperthyroidism and ophthalmopathy. TCR beta CDR3 region amplification was performed from RNA transcripts. First-round RT-PCR of the TCR CDR3 relied on the HTBI primer set. TCRdb re-called the multiplex PCR reads with MiXCR, one entry per CDR3 protein. The sample carries approximately 600,000 distinct CDR3 sequences, less than 25% recorded once. What was sequenced was blood. The receptors were gathered from a man younger than 45 with Graves' ophthalmopathy.

This clonotype was detected a few times. This chain links TRBV12-3 or TRBV12-4 with TRBJ1-2; TRBD1 agrees at 12 bases. There are 16 residues in the CDR3. V was clipped by 1 base and J by 5 bases; unmatched bases: 5. CDR3 residues: CASSLGGQGAGYGYTF. DNA of the CDR3: TGTGCCAGCAGTTTAGGGGGACAGGGGGCGGGATATGGCTACACCTTC.

The V gene is TRBV20-1, the J gene TRBJ2-5, with D unresolved. V was clipped by 1 base and J by 14 bases, with 14 bases between them. Looked up from germline, CDR1 is DFQATT and CDR2 is SNEGSKA (reference sequence). The CDR3 runs to 11 residues. The DNA for the CDR3 is TGCAGTGCTAGAGCTCAGGCTGTCCTATACTTC. Its translation: CSARAQAVLYF.

This clonotype has at least ten counts. The V and J genes are TRBV2 and TRBJ2-7; 13 bases map to TRBD2. Germline CDR1 and CDR2: SNHLY and FYNNEI. Unmatched junction bases numbered 3, after V lost 5 bases and J lost 5 bases. This CDR3 spans 14 amino acids. The CDR3 reads CASSRLAGGDEQYF. CDR3 nucleotide sequence: TGTGCCAGCAGTCGACTAGCGGGAGGAGACGAGCAGTACTTC.

The chain uses TRBV10-3 and TRBJ1-4; D uncertain. Germline lookup yields CDR1 ENHRY and CDR2 SYGVKD. Trimming removed 10 bases at V and 7 bases at J, with 19 bases between. The CDR3 has 14 residues. CDR3 in DNA: TGTGCCACCTCCCGCGGGGAGGCCGGTGAAAAACTGTTTTTT. Its translation is CATSRGEAGEKLFF.

The rearrangement joins TRBV20-1 to TRBJ1-2; D call uncertain. This CDR3 is 10 amino acids long. Germline V gene data show CDR1 as DFQATT and CDR2 as SNEGSKA (reference sequence). V gave up 3 bases and J gave up 8 bases, with 7 bases separating them. The CDR3 DNA reads as TGCAGTGCTAGTGGGAAAGGCTACACCTTC. Amino acid sequence: CSASGKGYTF.

The chain uses TRBV15 and TRBJ2-1; TRBD1 or TRBD2 may be the D gene (5 bases each). Trimming left V 9 bases short and J 8 bases short, with 20 bases between. The germline gives CDR1 LNHNV, CDR2 YYDKDF (reference sequence). This CDR3 contains 14 residues. The CDR3 DNA follows: TGTGCCACAAAAGAACGGGATCGGGACGATGAGCAGTTCTTC. Its translation: CATKERDRDDEQFF.

The V gene is TRBV20-1, the J gene TRBJ2-7; TRBD2 matches at 13 bases. V was pared by 3 bases and J by 4 bases, with 6 bases of the junction left unmatched. The CDR3 has 15 residues. CDR1 and CDR2 (germline): DFQATT, SNEGSKA (reference sequence). CDR3 coding DNA: TGCAGTGCTAGTCGTCCGACTAGCGGGAGGTACGAGCAGTACTTC. Translated, it gives CSASRPTSGRYEQYF.

The gene calls are TRBV6-2 or TRBV6-3 and TRBJ1-5, with unresolved D. V lost 6 bases, J lost 7 bases, and 16 bases lay in between. CDR3 size: 14 residues. Germline V gene data show CDR1 as MNHEY and CDR2 as SVGEGT. The CDR3 sequence is CASSQTLSGQPQHF. The DNA of the CDR3 is TGTGCCAGCAGCCAGACACTTTCGGGACAGCCCCAGCATTTT.

The gene calls are TRBV4-3 and TRBJ2-6; D is unclear. The CDR3 consists of 15 residues. In germline, CDR1 is LGHNA, CDR2 YSLEER. Trimming removed 1 base at V and 1 base at J, with 5 bases between. DNA of the CDR3: TGCGCCAGCAGCCAAGTTGAATCTGGGGCCAACGTCCTGACTTTC. This encodes CASSQVESGANVLTF.

This clonotype was found a few times. The chain carries TRBV30 and TRBJ1-2, with D unclear. This CDR3 region has 14 residues. Germline V lookup: CDR1 GTSNPN, CDR2 SVGIG (reference sequence). Trimming stripped 5 bases from V and 0 bases from J, with 13 bases between. Here the CDR3 reads CAWDPPPSNYGYTF. The CDR3 nucleotides read TGTGCCTGGGACCCCCCGCCATCTAACTATGGCTACACCTTC.

This clonotype was seen a few times. The chain recombines TRBV28 with TRBJ1-5; D not certain. V was cut by 6 bases and J by 1 base, with 4 bases left in between. This CDR3 is 12 amino acids long. CDR1 and CDR2 from the germline V gene are MDHEN and SYDVKM. The CDR3 DNA is TGTGCCAGCAGATACAGCAATCAGCCCCAGCATTTT. This gives the protein CASRYSNQPQHF.

This clonotype was seen at least ten times. V gene TRBV24-1 combines with J gene TRBJ2-7; no reliable D call. The CDR3 sequence is 13 residues long. V lost 2 bases and J 5 bases, leaving 9 bases between the germline ends. Germline loops: CDR1 KGHDR, CDR2 SFDVKD. CDR3 in DNA: TGTGCCACCAGTGATTCGTTCTCTCACGAGCAGTACTTC. Its translation is CATSDSFSHEQYF.

This clonotype was seen many times. This chain uses TRBV28 with TRBJ2-2; 7 nucleotides match TRBD1. This CDR3 spans 16 amino acids. Per the germline V gene, CDR1 is MDHEN and CDR2 is SYDVKM. The V and J ends lost 1 base and 5 bases, in that order; junction bases with no gene match: 7. CDR3 sequence: CASSLLEGARTGELFF. The CDR3 DNA is TGTGCCAGCAGTTTATTAGAGGGGGCGAGAACCGGGGAGCTGTTTTTT.

The chain joins TRBV9 to TRBJ2-7; 9 bases match TRBD2. This CDR3 has 13 amino acids. Germline lookup yields CDR1 SGDLS and CDR2 YYNGEE. Trimming took 5 bases from V and 3 from J; bases not matched to a gene: 3. For the CDR3, the DNA is TGTGCCAGCAGTGGTAGCGGGAGCTACGAGCAGTACTTC. Translation gives CASSGSGSYEQYF.

The chain carries TRBV25-1 and TRBJ1-1, with D unresolved. Germline V gene data show CDR1 as MGHDK and CDR2 as SYGVNS. This CDR3 is built from 12 residues. With 6 bases removed from V and 2 bases from J, the gap between germline ends came to 7 bases. CDR3 DNA sequence: TGTGCCAGCAGGTTCTCAAACACTGAAGCTTTCTTT. Its protein product is CASRFSNTEAFF.

This clonotype was counted at least ten times. The CDR3 coding sequence is TGTGCCAGCAGCTTAGAATGGGACTACCTTACCTACGAGCAGTACTTC. This codes for CASSLEWDYLTYEQYF. V is TRBV7-2 and J is TRBJ2-7; 7 bases map to TRBD2. Trimming took 1 base from V and 2 from J; bases not matched to a gene: 8. From germline, CDR1 is SGHTA and CDR2 FQGNSA. CDR3 length: 16 amino acids. The full variable domain, rest sourced from reference TRBV7-2 and TRBJ2-7, is GAGVSQSPSNKVTEKGKDVELRCDPISGHTALYWYRQSLGQGLEFLIYFQGNSAPDKSGLPSDRFSAERTGGSVSTLTIQRTQQEDSAVYLCASSLEWDYLTYEQYFGPGTRLTVT.

The chain carries TRBV9 and TRBJ2-5; TRBD2 matches 7 bases. The germline V gene encodes CDR1 SGDLS and CDR2 YYNGEE. The CDR3 has 14 residues. J lost 3 bases, V lost 2 bases, and 4 bases had no gene match. The CDR3 region has the DNA TGTGCCAGCAGCGTGGGGGGGGGAGAAGAGACCCAGTACTTC. Protein product: CASSVGGGEETQYF.

Only a few counts were recorded for this clonotype. The J gene is TRBJ2-5, the V gene TRBV4-1, with 13 nucleotides matching TRBD2. Germline CDR1 reads MGHRA; CDR2 reads YSYEKL. The CDR3 extends over 18 amino acids. V lost 0 bases and J lost 1; bases outside the gene matches: 5. CDR3 bases: TGCGCCAGCAGCCAAGAGACTAGCGGGAGGCCTCGCCAAGAGACCCAGTACTTC. It yields the protein CASSQETSGRPRQETQYF.

This clonotype appeared a few times. V is TRBV7-2 and J is TRBJ2-7; perhaps D is TRBD1 or TRBD2 (5 bases each). Trimming stripped 5 bases from V and 5 bases from J, with 16 bases between. The V gene's germline CDR1 is SGHTA and CDR2 FQGNSA. The CDR3 is 14 residues long. The DNA for the CDR3 is TGTGCCAGCAGCCCCACCCCCGGGACCGACGAGCAGTACTTC. Translation gives CASSPTPGTDEQYF.

This clonotype has ten or more counts. The chain has TRBV7-8 and TRBJ2-7; TRBD2 might be the D (6 bases). The V end was cut by 5 bases, the J end by 2 bases, with 19 bases between. This CDR3 is 16 amino acids long. Germline V CDR1 and CDR2: SGHVS, FQNEAQ. CDR3 nucleotide sequence: TGTGCCAGCAGCCCCGACGGGGGACCGATGACCTACGAGCAGTACTTC. Its protein product is CASSPDGGPMTYEQYF.

This clonotype came up a few times. V usage is TRBV6-1 and J usage is TRBJ2-7, with D perhaps given as TRBD1 or TRBD2 (5 bases each). With 6 bases removed from V and 3 bases from J, the gap between germline ends came to 12 bases. Germline loops: CDR1 MNHNS, CDR2 SASEGT. CDR3 length: 13 amino acids. The CDR3 loop is CASSRDPYYEQYF. The CDR3 region has the DNA TGTGCCAGCAGCCGGGACCCTTACTACGAGCAGTACTTC.

There are many counts of this clonotype. The V gene is TRBV5-1, the J gene TRBJ2-1; perhaps TRBD1 as D (6 bases). Germline V lookup: CDR1 SGHRS, CDR2 YFSETQ. The CDR3 length is 16 residues. The V end was cut by 1 base, the J end by 4 bases, with 15 bases between. Here the CDR3 DNA reads TGCGCCAGCAGCTTGAAGGGGGAGCCAGCGTACAATGAGCAGTTCTTC. Translating gives CASSLKGEPAYNEQFF.

The genes are TRBV13 and TRBJ1-3; possible D gene TRBD1, 6 bases. Germline CDR1 reads PRHDT; CDR2 reads FYEKMQ (reference sequence). The CDR3 runs 15 residues. V was cut by 5 bases and J by 2 bases, with 13 bases left in between. The CDR3 DNA sequence: TGTGCCAGCAGCCGCACAGGGTTAGCTGGAAACACCATATATTTT. Its translation: CASSRTGLAGNTIYF.

This clonotype was counted ten times or more. The rearrangement joins TRBV16 to TRBJ1-6; TRBD1 agrees at 11 bases. V lost 4 bases to trimming and J lost 8 bases; unmatched junction nucleotides: 4. The CDR3 is 15 amino acids. In germline, CDR1 is KGHSY, CDR2 FQNENV. The CDR3 nucleotides are TGTGCCAGCAGCCGTCGGACAGGGGGCGATTCACCCCTCCACTTT. It is translated as CASSRRTGGDSPLHF. Full variable domain (remainder filled in from reference TRBV16 and TRBJ1-6): GEEVAQTPKHLVRGEGQKAKLYCAPIKGHSYVFWYQQVLKNEFKFLISFQNENVFDETGMPKERFSAKCLPNSPCSLEIQATKLEDSAVYFCASSRRTGGDSPLHFGNGTRLTVT.